This record concerns one T cell receptor beta chain sequence. The sample belongs to a study of blood T cell repertoires in COVID-19. At the level of the study: Donors in the United States, Italy and Spain gave samples during acute or convalescent COVID-19. Sample material is recorded as cDNA or gDNA derived from T cells, B-cell-depleted T cells, or PBMCs.

As originally analysed: Amplifying reference gene primers gave estimates of nucleated cell counts. TCRdb keeps only in-frame clones here, not all; method: immunoSEQ multiplex PCR. The V and J calls and clone size come from that table; D and trimming were worked out from the DNA. The sample gives fewer than 200,000 clones, roughly 70% of which show up once; about 3% is in the top ten. The CDR3 contains 15 residues. Unmatched junction bases numbered 6, after V lost 5 bases and J lost 5 bases. Germline assignment: CDR1 WSHSY and CDR2 SAAADI. This clonotype was sampled from a woman of 80 years or more with acute or convalescent COVID-19. J is TRBJ2-7 and V is TRBV10-2; 13 bases match TRBD2. The sequenced sample consisted of peripheral blood. The CDR3 loop is CASSSGLAGANEQYF. The CDR3 DNA sequence: TGCGCCAGCAGTTCTGGACTAGCGGGAGCGAACGAGCAGTACTTC.